Shown below are 21 T cell receptor beta chains from a single sample sequenced in a study of CD8 T cells in ankylosing spondylitis. TCRdb re-called the 5' RACE reads with MiXCR, one entry per CDR3 protein. The sample lists about 250,000 distinct CDR3 sequences, roughly 32% occurring once. The source material was blood, either unsorted or a sorted T cell fraction (not recorded which). The receptors were gathered from a male donor with ankylosing spondylitis or in good health (not recorded which).

This clonotype was counted only a few times. The V gene is TRBV5-1, the J gene TRBJ2-1; TRBD2 matches at 7 bases. Per the germline V gene, CDR1 is SGHRS and CDR2 is YFSETQ. Trimming took 3 bases from V and 7 from J; bases not matched to a gene: 10. This CDR3 contains 15 residues. CDR3 coding DNA: TGCGCCAGCAGCTCCTGGGGGGGGGAAAGGAATGAGCAGTTCTTC. Translating gives CASSSWGGERNEQFF.

This clonotype was seen a few times. The chain links TRBV29-1 to TRBJ1-1; D remains unclear. The CDR3 consists of 15 residues. Germline lookup yields CDR1 SQVTM and CDR2 ANQGSEA. V was trimmed by 2 bases and J by 5 bases, leaving 18 bases between them. CDR3 protein: CSVELPNWRGTEAFF. The DNA of the CDR3 is TGCAGCGTTGAACTACCTAACTGGCGTGGGACTGAAGCTTTCTTT.

V is TRBV20-1 and J is TRBJ2-5, with 7 bases fitting TRBD1. With V trimmed by 6 bases and J by 2 bases, 15 bases remained unmatched. The germline V gene encodes CDR1 DFQATT and CDR2 SNEGSKA (reference sequence). This CDR3 region has 16 residues. CDR3 DNA sequence: TGCAGTGCCCCAACCCGCAGGGGGTCTCTACAAGAGACCCAGTACTTC. It is translated as CSAPTRRGSLQETQYF.

A few counts support this clonotype. The V and J genes are TRBV5-6 and TRBJ2-7; TRBD2 is a possible D gene (6 bases). Germline CDR1 reads SGHDT; CDR2 reads YYEEEE. Trimming took off 0 bases at V and 3 bases at J, with 13 bases between the two ends. CDR3 length equals 15 residues. The DNA for the CDR3 is TGTGCCAGCAGCTTGGCGGAGGGAATATTCTACGAGCAGTACTTC. It encodes CASSLAEGIFYEQYF.

V is TRBV29-1 and J is TRBJ2-5; maybe TRBD1 (5 bases). Germline values: CDR1 SQVTM, CDR2 ANQGSEA. V shed 0 bases and J shed 14 bases, with 13 bases lying between them. The CDR3 covers 11 residues. The CDR3 sequence: CSVEDRTFYYF. As DNA, the CDR3 is TGCAGCGTTGAAGATCGGACATTTTACTACTTC.

This chain links TRBV20-1 with TRBJ1-5; D is possibly TRBD1 (5 bases). Trimming removed 1 base from V and 1 base from J, with 20 bases in between. Looked up from germline, CDR1 is DFQATT and CDR2 is SNEGSKA (reference sequence). The CDR3 is 18 residues long. As DNA, the CDR3 is TGCAGTGCTAGAGGGATCCTTGAGCGGGGGACCAGCAATCAGCCCCAGCATTTT. Translating gives CSARGILERGTSNQPQHF.

J is TRBJ2-3 and V is TRBV12-3 or TRBV12-4; D is perhaps TRBD1 (5 bases). The CDR3 length is 13 residues. Trimming removed 5 bases from V and 2 bases from J, with 8 bases in between. In DNA form, the CDR3 reads TGTGCCAGCAGTGGGGCCTCCACAGATACGCAGTATTTT. Amino acids: CASSGASTDTQYF.

The chain employs TRBV12-3 or TRBV12-4 and TRBJ2-6, with TRBD1 as a possible D gene (5 bases). Deletions cut 6 bases from V and 0 bases from J, with 15 bases between. The CDR3 has 17 residues. In DNA, the CDR3 is TGTGCCAGCAGCCTTGGGGCACATTCCTCTGGGGCCAACGTCCTGACTTTC. Its translation is CASSLGAHSSGANVLTF.

The chain carries TRBV7-6 and TRBJ2-7; 7 bases map to TRBD1. This CDR3 is built from 13 residues. V lost 5 bases and J lost 3; bases outside the gene matches: 4. CDR1 SGHVS and CDR2 FNYEAQ come from the germline V gene. In nucleotides, the CDR3 is TGTGCCAGCAGCCGGGACAGCTACTACGAGCAGTACTTC. This codes for CASSRDSYYEQYF. The complete variable domain, with remaining parts taken from reference TRBV7-6 and TRBJ2-7, reads GAGVSQSPRYKVTKRGQDVALRCDPISGHVSLYWYRQALGQGPEFLTYFNYEAQQDKSGLPNDRFSAERPEGSISTLTIQRTEQRDSAMYRCASSRDSYYEQYFGPGTRLTVT.

This clonotype was detected ten times or more. The chain recombines TRBV20-1 with TRBJ1-2; 7 bases map to TRBD1. V was pared by 5 bases and J by 4 bases, with 7 bases of the junction left unmatched. Germline CDR1 is DFQATT and CDR2 is SNEGSKA (reference sequence). This CDR3 region has 13 residues. As DNA, the CDR3 is TGCAGTGCTCCAAAGGGACAGCTCTATGGCTACACCTTC. This encodes CSAPKGQLYGYTF.

This clonotype was recorded only once. The chain carries TRBV20-1 and TRBJ2-1; 14 nucleotides match TRBD2. The CDR3 sequence is 14 residues long. Germline V lookup: CDR1 DFQATT, CDR2 SNEGSKA (reference sequence). Unmatched junction bases numbered 8, after V lost 8 bases and J lost 8 bases. The CDR3 bases are TGCAGTCGACTAGCGGGGGGGCCGGCAGATGAGCAGTTCTTC. Translated: CSRLAGGPADEQFF.

This clonotype is medium-sized within its sample. The chain uses TRBV20-1 and TRBJ2-7, with D possibly called TRBD1 or TRBD2 (5 bases each). The V end was cut by 5 bases, the J end by 5 bases, with 19 bases between. This CDR3 region has 14 residues. Germline assignment: CDR1 DFQATT and CDR2 SNEGSKA (reference sequence). Here the CDR3 reads CSAGRGVTANEQYF. Here the CDR3 DNA reads TGCAGTGCTGGTAGGGGAGTTACTGCGAACGAGCAGTACTTC.

This clonotype was recorded a few times. V and J are TRBV5-5 and TRBJ2-3, with unresolved D. V was trimmed by 6 bases and J by 7 bases, leaving 15 bases between them. Germline V gene sequence: CDR1 SGHKS, CDR2 YYEKEE (reference sequence). The CDR3 extends over 13 amino acids. CDR3 in amino acids: CASTQASANTQYF. CDR3 bases: TGTGCCAGCACCCAGGCAAGCGCTAATACGCAGTATTTT. The full variable domain, in which reference TRBV5-5 and TRBJ2-3 provide the parts outside the CDR3, is DAGVTQSPTHLIKTRGQQVTLRCSPISGHKSVSWYQQVLGQGPQFIFQYYEKEERGRGNFPDRFSARQFPNYSSELNVNALLLGDSALYLCASTQASANTQYFGPGTRLTVL.

V and J are TRBV20-1 and TRBJ2-5, with D tentatively TRBD2 (5 bases). Germline CDR1 reads DFQATT; CDR2 reads SNEGSKA (reference sequence). The V end was cut by 0 bases, the J end by 5 bases, with 13 bases between. This CDR3 is 14 amino acids long. The CDR3 coding sequence is TGCAGTGCTAGAGATTCCGGGATAATGGAGACCCAGTACTTC. It encodes CSARDSGIMETQYF.

This clonotype was recorded only once. This chain joins TRBV20-1 and TRBJ2-1; D may be TRBD2 (7 bases). Germline V gene lookup returns CDR1 DFQATT and CDR2 SNEGSKA (reference sequence). With 6 bases removed from V and 8 bases from J, the gap between germline ends came to 11 bases. CDR3 length: 11 residues. CDR3 protein: CSATGGHEQFF. CDR3 nucleotide sequence: TGCAGTGCAACCGGGGGGCATGAGCAGTTCTTC.

The table lists this clonotype with a few counts. The chain links TRBV5-1 to TRBJ2-2, with 7 bases that match TRBD1. This CDR3 has 14 residues. Germline-derived CDR1 and CDR2 are SGHRS and YFSETQ. The V segment lost 4 bases and the J segment 6 bases; nucleotides outside the gene matches: 6. The CDR3 is CASSQGQVPGELFF. For the CDR3, the DNA is TGCGCCAGCAGCCAAGGACAGGTTCCCGGGGAGCTGTTTTTT.

This clonotype was observed a handful of times. J is TRBJ2-7 and V is TRBV4-1; maybe TRBD1 (5 bases). The CDR3 loop spans 15 amino acids. From germline, CDR1 is MGHRA and CDR2 YSYEKL. V dropped 0 bases and J dropped 2 bases, with 11 bases sitting between them. The CDR3 region is CASSQEMQGPYEQYF. For the CDR3, the DNA is TGCGCCAGCAGCCAAGAGATGCAGGGCCCCTACGAGCAGTACTTC.

This clonotype has just one count. The chain has TRBV19 and TRBJ2-1; no firm D call. Trimming pared 3 bases from V and 6 bases from J, leaving 21 bases between. CDR1 is LNHDA, CDR2 SQIVND, per germline (reference sequence). This CDR3 spans 17 amino acids. CDR3 DNA sequence: TGTGCCAGTAGTATCTCACGGTCACGAACACTGGGCAATGAGCAGTTCTTC. Translated: CASSISRSRTLGNEQFF.

The rearrangement uses TRBV3-1 and TRBJ2-3; D is ambiguous. The CDR3 is 15 residues long. Per germline, CDR1 LGHDT and CDR2 YNNKEL (reference sequence). With 3 bases removed from V and 3 bases from J, the gap between germline ends came to 13 bases. The CDR3 region has the DNA TGTGCCAGCAGCCAGAGGACCCACGTTACAGATACGCAGTATTTT. This translates into CASSQRTHVTDTQYF.

This clonotype was seen only a few times. The V gene is TRBV7-2, the J gene TRBJ2-5; no clear D. Germline CDR1 and CDR2: SGHTA and FQGNSA. The length of the CDR3 is 14 residues. The V end lost 4 bases, the J end lost 5 bases, and 14 bases lay between the germline ends. In DNA form, the CDR3 reads TGTGCCAGCAGCTATAGCAGGAAGCCGGAGACCCAGTACTTC. Translated: CASSYSRKPETQYF.

The table lists this clonotype with many counts. An end of the junction differs from the germline gene, which may be a read error. This rearrangement joins TRBV7-9 to TRBJ2-3, with 7 bases identical to TRBD1. From germline, CDR1 is SEHNR and CDR2 FQNEAQ (reference sequence). The CDR3 totals 13 residues. The CDR3 here is CASSLGQADTQYF. DNA of the CDR3: TGTGCCAGCAGTTTAGGACAGGCGGATACGCAGTATTTT.